This TCR beta chain was sequenced in a study of shared clonotypes between healthy human individuals. Execution of the assay was at deep level. For each subset, genomic DNA was distributed in equal portions over several immunoSEQ plates. Profiled with immunoSEQ multiplex PCR; TCRdb holds only in-frame clones, not every one. Of a few million clones detected, around 95% appear once; the ten largest clones hold 0.13%. General study findings and limits: Clonotype sharing among donors likely depends on sequencing depth.

In regard to this clone: Its antigen is not known.

Germline CDR1 MDHEN, CDR2 SYDVKM. The J segment lost 6 bases and the V segment lost 3 bases, leaving 10 bases of the junction unmatched. The CDR3 contains 16 residues. Sequenced sample: naive CD4+ T cells sorted from blood. Subset described: CD45RA+ positively selected. The gene calls are TRBV28 and TRBJ2-1, with TRBD1 matching over 8 bases. This TCR came from a young man in good health. This chain's CDR3 is CASSFQSGGSSNEQFF. CDR3 sequence (DNA): TGTGCCAGCAGTTTTCAATCAGGGGGCTCGAGCAATGAGCAGTTCTTC.